Below, 21 T cell receptor beta chains from the same sample are listed, as sequenced in a study of blood T cell repertoires in COVID-19. Here immunoSEQ multiplex PCR was the method, and the copy in TCRdb shows in-frame clones only, minus some. The table lists 350,000 to 400,000 clones, 88% of them singletons. Sequencing was done on a sample of PBMCs or T cells enriched from blood (not recorded which). These receptors came from a woman in her twenties or thirties with acute COVID-19.

This chain uses TRBV28 with TRBJ2-3; tentatively, D is TRBD1 (5 bases). The CDR3 runs to 13 residues. Germline CDR1 and CDR2: MDHEN and SYDVKM. Trimming left V 8 bases short and J 5 bases short, with 14 bases between. Here the CDR3 DNA reads TGTGCCAGCTGGGGCAGAAGTAGAGATACGCAGTATTTT. Translation gives CASWGRSRDTQYF.

The V gene is TRBV7-9, the J gene TRBJ2-5; TRBD1 aligns across 10 bases. The CDR3 is made up of 14 amino acids. The V segment lost 5 bases and the J segment 6 bases; nucleotides outside the gene matches: 6. Germline V CDR1 and CDR2: SEHNR, FQNEAQ (reference sequence). The CDR3: CASSATGGVKTQYF. CDR3 bases: TGTGCCAGCAGCGCGACAGGGGGCGTGAAGACCCAGTACTTC.

The genes are TRBV7-9 and TRBJ2-1; TRBD1 matches at 7 bases. The CDR3 length is 14 residues. Germline CDR1 is SEHNR and CDR2 is FQNEAQ (reference sequence). After removal of 5 bases from V and 7 bases from J, the junction contained 8 bases not matched to a gene. CDR3 protein: CASSVDREENEQFF. The CDR3 region has the DNA TGTGCCAGCAGCGTAGACAGGGAAGAAAATGAGCAGTTCTTC.

The chain employs TRBV5-1 and TRBJ2-3; 12 nucleotides align to TRBD2. After removal of 5 bases from V and 5 bases from J, the junction contained 6 bases not matched to a gene. The CDR3 extends over 15 amino acids. CDR1 and CDR2 (germline): SGHRS, YFSETQ. DNA for the CDR3: TGCGCCAGCAGTCGACTAGCGGGGGAGAAAGATACGCAGTATTTT. Translated: CASSRLAGEKDTQYF.

V gene TRBV27 combines with J gene TRBJ1-5; a possible D gene is TRBD1 (6 bases). The CDR3 is 15 amino acids. The germline gives CDR1 MNHEY, CDR2 SMNVEV (reference sequence). The V end lost 1 base, the J end lost 3 bases, and 10 bases lay between the germline ends. CDR3 protein: CASSLYRAFNQPQHF. The CDR3 DNA reads TGTGCCAGCAGTTTATACAGGGCTTTCAATCAGCCCCAGCATTTT.

The chain couples TRBV19 to TRBJ1-4; 9 nucleotides align to TRBD1. Germline-derived CDR1 and CDR2 are LNHDA and SQIVND (reference sequence). The CDR3 length is 17 residues. The V segment lost 4 bases and the J segment 0 bases; nucleotides outside the gene matches: 6. The CDR3 here is CASSTPGQGTTNEKLFF. The CDR3 bases are TGTGCCAGTAGTACCCCGGGACAGGGTACAACTAATGAAAAACTGTTTTTT.

J is TRBJ1-4 and V is TRBV29-1; 8 bases match TRBD1. The CDR3 loop spans 12 amino acids. Losses at the gene ends were 4 bases for V and 6 bases for J; bases not matched to a gene: 1. CDR1 is SQVTM, CDR2 ANQGSEA, per germline. CDR3 residues: CSVATGDEKLFF. The DNA for the CDR3 is TGCAGCGTTGCGACAGGGGATGAAAAACTGTTTTTT.

The V gene is TRBV28, the J gene TRBJ1-4; no firm D call. V dropped 5 bases and J dropped 0 bases, with 10 bases sitting between them. The length of the CDR3 is 15 residues. Germline V gene lookup returns CDR1 MDHEN and CDR2 SYDVKM. CDR3 DNA sequence: TGTGCCAGCAGTCCCTACCGGGCAACTAATGAAAAACTGTTTTTT. It encodes CASSPYRATNEKLFF.

CDR3 residues: CASSLPGTSRPYEQYF. The CDR3 nucleotides read TGTGCCAGCAGCTTGCCAGGAACATCTCGACCCTACGAGCAGTACTTC. The V and J genes are TRBV7-8 and TRBJ2-7; no reliable D call. Germline V gene lookup returns CDR1 SGHVS and CDR2 FQNEAQ. Trimming took off 3 bases at V and 2 bases at J, with 17 bases between the two ends. This CDR3 has 16 residues.

The chain recombines TRBV2 with TRBJ2-5, with D perhaps TRBD2 (6 bases). Germline-derived CDR1 and CDR2 are SNHLY and FYNNEI. The CDR3 totals 15 residues. The ends were cut back, 3 bases at V and 2 bases at J, with 13 bases in the middle. The CDR3 reads CASSDGAGLQETQYF. The CDR3 nucleotides are TGTGCCAGCAGTGATGGGGCGGGACTTCAAGAGACCCAGTACTTC.

This clone was seen a few times. The gene calls are TRBV6-5 and TRBJ1-1; no clear D. This CDR3 has 13 amino acids. The germline V and J ends were trimmed by 8 bases and 4 bases, with 14 bases remaining between them. Looked up from germline, CDR1 is MNHEY and CDR2 is SVGAGI. CDR3 nucleotides: TGTGCCAGCCGTACCGTGGGAGGCACTGAAGCTTTCTTT. Its translation: CASRTVGGTEAFF.

The rearrangement links TRBV19 to TRBJ1-1, with 9 bases lining up with TRBD1. The V and J ends lost 9 bases and 0 bases, in that order; junction bases with no gene match: 5. This CDR3 comprises 14 residues. Per germline, CDR1 LNHDA and CDR2 SQIVND (reference sequence). The CDR3 spells CASRTGALNTEAFF. The CDR3 coding sequence is TGTGCCAGCCGGACAGGGGCCCTGAACACTGAAGCTTTCTTT.

The chain combines TRBV10-3 with TRBJ1-2; 9 nucleotides agree with TRBD1. The CDR3 is made up of 12 amino acids. With 6 bases clipped from V and 12 bases from J, the junction kept 8 bases outside the gene matches. Looked up from germline, CDR1 is ENHRY and CDR2 is SYGVKD. The CDR3 DNA reads as TGTGCCATCAGCGCGGGACAGGGAAAACACACCTTC. This codes for CAISAGQGKHTF.

This chain uses TRBV2 with TRBJ1-6; D uncertain. CDR3 length: 16 residues. The V gene's germline CDR1 is SNHLY and CDR2 FYNNEI. With 7 bases removed from V and 2 bases from J, the gap between germline ends came to 15 bases. CDR3 in DNA: TGTGCCAGCACTGAGGTCCGGGGAACCTATAATTCACCCCTCCACTTT. Translating it yields CASTEVRGTYNSPLHF.

J is TRBJ1-2 and V is TRBV6-4; D gene uncertain. Germline V lookup: CDR1 MRHNA, CDR2 SNTAGT. This CDR3 region has 13 residues. V lost 5 bases and J 8 bases, leaving 15 bases between the germline ends. CDR3 loop: CASSSGLAWGYTF. Written as DNA, the CDR3 is TGTGCCAGCAGTTCGGGTCTCGCCTGGGGCTACACCTTC.

The rearrangement uses TRBV5-1 and TRBJ1-4, with 8 bases matching TRBD1. The CDR3 is 14 residues long. Germline V gene lookup returns CDR1 SGHRS and CDR2 YFSETQ. The V and J ends lost 5 bases and 5 bases, in that order; junction bases with no gene match: 5. DNA for the CDR3: TGCGCCAGCAGTCTGGACAGGGAGAATGAAAAACTGTTTTTT. It codes for CASSLDRENEKLFF.

The chain has TRBV5-1 and TRBJ1-3; D may be TRBD1 (5 bases). Trimming removed 1 base at V and 7 bases at J, with 18 bases between. The CDR3 runs 16 residues. Germline V gene sequence: CDR1 SGHRS, CDR2 YFSETQ. The CDR3 coding sequence is TGCGCCAGCAGCTTGTCGTTGCGGGGGTTTGGTAACACCATATATTTT. It encodes CASSLSLRGFGNTIYF.

This clone was observed at least ten times. The chain is built from TRBV5-1 and TRBJ2-7; TRBD1 matches 7 bases. The CDR3 consists of 14 residues. CDR1 is SGHRS, CDR2 YFSETQ, per germline. The V segment lost 4 bases and the J segment 3 bases; nucleotides outside the gene matches: 7. CDR3 residues: CASSTGQEFYEQYF. In DNA, the CDR3 is TGCGCCAGCAGCACCGGACAGGAATTCTACGAGCAGTACTTC.

The V and J genes are TRBV6-4 and TRBJ2-3, with a weak D call TRBD1 (6 bases). This CDR3 region has 15 residues. V was clipped by 2 bases and J by 2 bases, with 11 bases between them. Germline lookup yields CDR1 MRHNA and CDR2 SNTAGT. The CDR3 sequence: CASSDDRSITDTQYF. In DNA, the CDR3 is TGTGCCAGCAGTGACGACAGGAGTATCACAGATACGCAGTATTTT.

The V gene is TRBV19, the J gene TRBJ2-7, with 7 bases identical to TRBD1. The CDR3 runs 13 residues. CDR1 LNHDA and CDR2 SQIVND come from the germline V gene (reference sequence). For the CDR3, the DNA is TGTTCCAACGGGGACAGCTCCACCTACGAGCAGTACTTC. Its translation is CSNGDSSTYEQYF.

This clone has just one count. The chain links TRBV4-1 to TRBJ1-6; tentatively, D is TRBD1 (6 bases). V was clipped by 4 bases and J by 3 bases, with 16 bases between them. CDR1 is MGHRA, CDR2 YSYEKL, per germline. CDR3 length equals 17 residues. CDR3 nucleotides: TGCGCCAGCAGCCCTTCGGGGGGCATCCACTATAATTCACCCCTCCACTTT. Translation: CASSPSGGIHYNSPLHF.